This T cell receptor beta chain was documented in a study of high-grade serous ovarian cancer treatment subgroups. The length of the CDR3 is 12 residues. In germline, CDR1 is MDHEN, CDR2 SYDVKM. The ends were cut back, 8 bases at V and 6 bases at J, with 11 bases in the middle. The tumor samples were collected prior to definitive surgery or chemotherapy. TCRdb's copy holds only in-frame clones and misses some; the assay was immunoSEQ multiplex PCR. Here the sample spans more than 35,000 clones, 75% to 85% being singletons. Sequenced input: tumor tissue. The source of this sequence is a human donor with high-grade serous ovarian cancer. The V and J genes are TRBV28 and TRBJ1-3; a weak D match, TRBD1 (5 bases). CDR3 sequence: CASGRQLNTIYF. The CDR3 coding sequence is TGTGCCAGCGGGAGACAGCTAAACACCATATATTTT.